The 18 T cell receptor beta chains below were found in one sample sequenced in a study of PD-1 blockade in classical Hodgkin lymphoma. The protocol was immunoSEQ multiplex PCR, while the TCRdb copy is restricted to in-frame clones and leaves out a portion. This sample has nearly 7,000 clones, with about 80% found just once. Every patient was affected by relapse after autologous stem cell transplantation, while exposure to brentuximab vedotin was not uniform. Starting with thawed PBMCs, CD4+ T cells were purified by magnetic negative selection. The sequencing here drew on CD4+ T cells from blood, taken at baseline. The receptors here all came from a human donor with classical Hodgkin lymphoma.

This rearrangement joins TRBV6-6 to TRBJ2-1; D may be TRBD2 (6 bases). The CDR3 is 14 amino acids. Germline V lookup: CDR1 MNHNY, CDR2 SVGAGI (reference sequence). Trimming pared 2 bases from V and 10 bases from J, leaving 15 bases between. CDR3 coding DNA: TGTGCCAGCAGTTACCAACCGGCGGGGAGCGAGCAGTTCTTC. Translating it yields CASSYQPAGSEQFF.

The chain is built from TRBV15 and TRBJ2-5, with 10 bases aligning to TRBD2. The CDR3 has 15 amino acids. The trim removed 4 bases at V and 1 base at J, leaving 3 bases unmatched. Germline V lookup: CDR1 LNHNV, CDR2 YYDKDF (reference sequence). Here the CDR3 reads CATSKRTSGQETQYF. The CDR3 DNA is TGTGCCACCAGCAAAAGGACTAGCGGCCAAGAGACCCAGTACTTC. Using reference TRBV15 and TRBJ2-5 for the parts outside the CDR3, the full variable domain is DAMVIQNPRYQVTQFGKPVTLSCSQTLNHNVMYWYQQKSSQAPKLLFHYYDKDFNNEADTPDNFQSRRPNTSFCFLDIRSPGLGDTAMYLCATSKRTSGQETQYFGPGTRLLVL.

J is TRBJ2-3 and V is TRBV4-1; D ambiguous. The CDR3 is 15 amino acids. Trimming cost V 3 bases and J 0 bases, with 10 bases left between them. CDR1 and CDR2 (germline): MGHRA, YSYEKL. The chain's CDR3 is CASSHPLGSTDTQYF. Here the CDR3 DNA reads TGCGCCAGCAGCCACCCCCTTGGGAGCACAGATACGCAGTATTTT.

This clone has just one count. The V and J genes are TRBV5-1 and TRBJ1-1, with 7 bases that match TRBD1. This CDR3 is built from 15 residues. Germline trimming cut 0 bases from V and 1 base from J; bases unmatched to any gene: 3. Germline-derived CDR1 and CDR2 are SGHRS and YFSETQ. CDR3 nucleotide sequence: TGCGCCAGCAGCTTGGCGGGACAGAGGAACACTGAAGCTTTCTTT. Encoded protein: CASSLAGQRNTEAFF.

The chain couples TRBV14 to TRBJ2-7; tentatively, D is TRBD2 (6 bases). Per germline, CDR1 SGHDN and CDR2 FVKESK. The V end was cut by 3 bases, the J end by 6 bases, with 12 bases between. The CDR3 covers 13 residues. The CDR3 sequence: CASSHGGRAEQYF. CDR3 DNA sequence: TGTGCCAGCAGCCATGGAGGGAGAGCCGAGCAGTACTTC. The full variable domain, with the rest looked up from reference TRBV14 and TRBJ2-7, is EAGVTQFPSHSVIEKGQTVTLRCDPISGHDNLYWYRRVMGKEIKFLLHFVKESKQDESGMPNNRFLAERTGGTYSTLKVQPAELEDSGVYFCASSHGGRAEQYFGPGTRLTVT.

The V call is TRBV6-1, the J call TRBJ2-1; 8 bases align to TRBD2. The CDR3 extends over 15 amino acids. Trimming took 5 bases from V and 3 from J; bases not matched to a gene: 6. Germline V gives CDR1 MNHNS, CDR2 SASEGT. In DNA form, the CDR3 reads TGTGCCAGCAGTCCTAGCGGGTCCGACTACAATGAGCAGTTCTTC. Its protein product is CASSPSGSDYNEQFF.

V and J are TRBV19 and TRBJ2-5; D is unclear. V was clipped by 8 bases and J by 7 bases, with 11 bases between them. Germline V CDR1 and CDR2: LNHDA, SQIVND (reference sequence). This CDR3 spans 11 amino acids. CDR3 in DNA: TGTGCCAGTCGATGGAAAGGGACCCAGTACTTC. This gives the protein CASRWKGTQYF.

The CDR3 is CASSLGPGTGPYEQYF. The CDR3 nucleotides read TGTGCCAGCAGCTTAGGTCCCGGGACAGGTCCCTACGAGCAGTACTTC. This chain joins TRBV7-8 and TRBJ2-7, with TRBD1 matching 8 bases. V shed 1 base, J shed 2 bases, and the junction held 7 bases outside the gene matches. Germline V gene sequence: CDR1 SGHVS, CDR2 FQNEAQ. The CDR3 length is 16 residues.

The chain uses TRBV7-9 and TRBJ2-3; TRBD1 agrees at 7 bases. Germline assignment: CDR1 SEHNR and CDR2 FQNEAQ (reference sequence). The junction had 16 bases not matched to a gene; V was cut back by 5 bases and J by 11 bases. There are 15 residues in the CDR3. The CDR3 DNA sequence: TGTGCCAGCAGCCCTACAGGGGCATCCGCAGCCAAGCAGTATTTT. This sequence encodes CASSPTGASAAKQYF.

This chain joins TRBV4-1 and TRBJ2-7; D possibly matches TRBD1 or TRBD2 (5 bases each). This CDR3 has 17 amino acids. The germline V gene has CDR1 MGHRA and CDR2 YSYEKL. The V and J ends lost 1 base and 4 bases respectively, with 20 bases between them. The CDR3 nucleotides read TGCGCCAGCAGCCAAGTCCGACCCGGGACGGAAGATTACGAGCAGTACTTC. Its protein is CASSQVRPGTEDYEQYF.

The gene calls are TRBV7-9 and TRBJ1-1, with D tentatively TRBD1 (6 bases). V was clipped by 3 bases and J by 1 base, with 9 bases between them. The CDR3 is 14 residues long. CDR1 and CDR2 from the germline V gene are SEHNR and FQNEAQ (reference sequence). The DNA of the CDR3 is TGTGCCAGCAGCTTTTCCAGGGGGAACACTGAAGCTTTCTTT. Protein sequence: CASSFSRGNTEAFF.

For the CDR3, the DNA is TGCAGTGCTCCCCATAGGGAGGCCCAGTACTTC. This sequence encodes CSAPHREAQYF. J is TRBJ2-5 and V is TRBV20-1; TRBD2 might be the D (6 bases). Germline CDR1 and CDR2: DFQATT and SNEGSKA (reference sequence). This CDR3 comprises 11 residues. V dropped 5 bases and J dropped 9 bases, with 13 bases sitting between them.

The rearrangement joins TRBV7-6 to TRBJ2-3; 10 nucleotides line up with TRBD2. Germline V lookup: CDR1 SGHVS, CDR2 FNYEAQ. J gave up 4 bases and V 0 bases, and 7 bases lay outside the gene matches. The CDR3 sequence is 17 residues long. The CDR3 here is CASSLAPAGGGADTQYF. DNA of the CDR3: TGTGCCAGCAGCTTAGCGCCAGCGGGAGGGGGGGCAGATACGCAGTATTTT.

V and J are TRBV29-1 and TRBJ2-7; TRBD2 matches at 8 bases. After removal of 8 bases from V and 0 bases from J, the junction contained 9 bases not matched to a gene. This CDR3 region has 14 residues. Germline CDR1 and CDR2: SQVTM and ANQGSEA. The CDR3 coding sequence is TGCAGCACCCTTACTAGCGGAAGCTCCTACGAGCAGTACTTC. Translated, it gives CSTLTSGSSYEQYF.

The chain combines TRBV19 with TRBJ2-2; D is ambiguous. Germline CDR1 is LNHDA and CDR2 is SQIVND (reference sequence). There are 13 residues in the CDR3. Trimming removed 10 bases at V and 6 bases at J, with 15 bases between. For the CDR3, the DNA is TGTGCCACCATTAATTTTTGGTCCGGGGAGCTGTTTTTT. It encodes CATINFWSGELFF.

This sequence joins TRBV6-5 and TRBJ2-7; 9 bases are a match to TRBD2. The CDR3 runs 15 residues. The ends lost 6 bases at V and 4 bases at J; junction bases unmatched: 10. CDR1 MNHEY and CDR2 SVGAGI come from the germline V gene. CDR3 sequence (DNA): TGTGCCAGCAGCCGTGGGGCGGGAGGGCCTTACGAGCAGTACTTC. This codes for CASSRGAGGPYEQYF.

The chain combines TRBV6-1 with TRBJ1-6; unclear D gene. The CDR3 is made up of 15 amino acids. V was trimmed by 0 bases and J by 7 bases, leaving 10 bases between them. CDR1 and CDR2 from the germline V gene are MNHNS and SASEGT. The CDR3 is CASSEALSQNSPLHF. The DNA of the CDR3 is TGTGCCAGCAGTGAAGCTCTCAGTCAAAATTCACCCCTCCACTTT.

This clone occurred a few times. This chain links TRBV11-3 with TRBJ2-2, with a possible D match to TRBD2 (6 bases). The CDR3 has 15 amino acids. Looked up from germline, CDR1 is SGHNT and CDR2 is YENEEA. Trimming left V 5 bases short and J 3 bases short, with 13 bases between. CDR3 region: CASSPGTPYTGELFF. The CDR3 DNA sequence: TGTGCCAGCAGCCCAGGGACTCCCTACACCGGGGAGCTGTTTTTT.